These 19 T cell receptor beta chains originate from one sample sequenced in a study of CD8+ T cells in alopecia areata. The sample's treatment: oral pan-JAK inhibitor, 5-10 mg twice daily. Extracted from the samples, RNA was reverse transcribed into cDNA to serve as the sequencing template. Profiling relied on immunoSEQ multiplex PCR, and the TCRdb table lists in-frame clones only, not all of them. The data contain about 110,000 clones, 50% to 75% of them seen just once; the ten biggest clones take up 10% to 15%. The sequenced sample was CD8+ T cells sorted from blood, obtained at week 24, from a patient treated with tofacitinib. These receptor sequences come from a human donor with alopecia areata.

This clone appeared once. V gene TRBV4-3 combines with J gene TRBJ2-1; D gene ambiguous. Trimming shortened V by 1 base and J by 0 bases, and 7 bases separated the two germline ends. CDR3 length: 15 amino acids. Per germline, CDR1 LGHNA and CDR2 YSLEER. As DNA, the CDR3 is TGCGCCAGCAGCCAAGTTCTCAACTCCTACAATGAGCAGTTCTTC. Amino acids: CASSQVLNSYNEQFF.

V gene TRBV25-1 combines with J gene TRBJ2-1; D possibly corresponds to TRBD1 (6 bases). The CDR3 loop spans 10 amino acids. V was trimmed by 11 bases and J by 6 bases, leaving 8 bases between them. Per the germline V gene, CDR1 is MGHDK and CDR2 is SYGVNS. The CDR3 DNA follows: TGTGCCTCAGGGGTCAATGAGCAGTTCTTC. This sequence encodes CASGVNEQFF.

The DNA for the CDR3 is TGTGCCAGCAGCCGTAACAGAGGGAGAACTAATGAAAAACTGTTTTTT. It codes for CASSRNRGRTNEKLFF. This chain joins TRBV7-8 and TRBJ1-4; no clear D gene. The CDR3 runs 16 residues. CDR1 is SGHVS, CDR2 FQNEAQ, per germline. Trimming cost V 5 bases and J 1 base, with 14 bases left between them.

This CDR3 is CASSDIAPYEQYF. CDR3 coding DNA: TGTGCCAGCAGTGATATAGCCCCCTACGAGCAGTACTTC. The chain links TRBV25-1 to TRBJ2-7; D unresolved. Trimming pared 3 bases from V and 2 bases from J, leaving 8 bases between. The CDR3 contains 13 residues. CDR1 MGHDK and CDR2 SYGVNS come from the germline V gene.

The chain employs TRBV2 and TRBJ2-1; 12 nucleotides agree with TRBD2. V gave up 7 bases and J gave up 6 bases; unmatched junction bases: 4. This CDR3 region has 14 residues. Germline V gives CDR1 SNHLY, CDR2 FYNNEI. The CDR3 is CASTLAGGLNEQFF. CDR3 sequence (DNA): TGTGCCAGCACTCTAGCGGGGGGGCTCAATGAGCAGTTCTTC.

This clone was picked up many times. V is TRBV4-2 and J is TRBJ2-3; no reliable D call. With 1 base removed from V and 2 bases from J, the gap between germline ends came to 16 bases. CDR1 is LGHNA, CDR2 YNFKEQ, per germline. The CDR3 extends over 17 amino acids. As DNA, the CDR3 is TGTGCCAGCAGCCAAGGGGGTGATGGGGAACCCACAGATACGCAGTATTTT. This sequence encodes CASSQGGDGEPTDTQYF.

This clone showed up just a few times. The CDR3 DNA follows: TGTGCCAGCATAGGGGAGAGCTCCTACAATGAGCAGTTCTTC. This codes for CASIGESSYNEQFF. This chain joins TRBV2 and TRBJ2-1; D tentatively reads TRBD1 or TRBD2 (5 bases each). V lost 7 bases and J 0 bases, leaving 10 bases between the germline ends. Germline lookup yields CDR1 SNHLY and CDR2 FYNNEI. The CDR3 has 14 residues.

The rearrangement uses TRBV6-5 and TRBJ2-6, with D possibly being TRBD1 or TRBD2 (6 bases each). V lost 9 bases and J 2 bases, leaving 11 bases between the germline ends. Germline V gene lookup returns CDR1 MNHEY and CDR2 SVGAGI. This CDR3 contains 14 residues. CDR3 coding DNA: TGTGCCAGTTTAGGGGGGACTGGGGCCAACGTCCTGACTTTC. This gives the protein CASLGGTGANVLTF.

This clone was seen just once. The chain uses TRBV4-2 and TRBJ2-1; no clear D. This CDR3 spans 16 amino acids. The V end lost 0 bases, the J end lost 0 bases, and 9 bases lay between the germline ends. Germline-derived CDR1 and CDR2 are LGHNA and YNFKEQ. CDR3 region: CASSQDRASSYNEQFF. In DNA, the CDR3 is TGTGCCAGCAGCCAAGATCGGGCCTCCTCCTACAATGAGCAGTTCTTC.

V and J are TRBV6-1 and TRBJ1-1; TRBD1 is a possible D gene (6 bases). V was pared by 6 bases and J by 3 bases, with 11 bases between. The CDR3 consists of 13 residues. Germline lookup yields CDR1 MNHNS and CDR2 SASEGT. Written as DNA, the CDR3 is TGTGCCAGCAGCTCAGGGGAACACACTGAAGCTTTCTTT. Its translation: CASSSGEHTEAFF.

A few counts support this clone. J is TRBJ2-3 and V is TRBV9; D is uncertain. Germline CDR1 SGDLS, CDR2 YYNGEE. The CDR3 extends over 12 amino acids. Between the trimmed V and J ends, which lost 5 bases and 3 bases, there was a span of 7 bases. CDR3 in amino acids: CASSFGTDTQYF. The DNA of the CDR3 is TGTGCCAGCAGTTTTGGTACAGATACGCAGTATTTT.

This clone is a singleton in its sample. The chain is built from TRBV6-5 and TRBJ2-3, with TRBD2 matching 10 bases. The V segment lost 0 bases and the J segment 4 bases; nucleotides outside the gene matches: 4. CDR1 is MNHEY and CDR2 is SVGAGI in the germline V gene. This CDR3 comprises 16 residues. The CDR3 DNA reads TGTGCCAGCAGTTACTCGAGCGGGGGGGCCTCAGATACGCAGTATTTT. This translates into CASSYSSGGASDTQYF.

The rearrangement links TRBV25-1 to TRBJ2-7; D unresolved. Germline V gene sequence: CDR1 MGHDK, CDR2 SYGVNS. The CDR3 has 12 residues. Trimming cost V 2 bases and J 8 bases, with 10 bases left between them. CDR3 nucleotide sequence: TGTGCCAGCAGTGAAGGCCTCAATAAGCAGTACTTC. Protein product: CASSEGLNKQYF.

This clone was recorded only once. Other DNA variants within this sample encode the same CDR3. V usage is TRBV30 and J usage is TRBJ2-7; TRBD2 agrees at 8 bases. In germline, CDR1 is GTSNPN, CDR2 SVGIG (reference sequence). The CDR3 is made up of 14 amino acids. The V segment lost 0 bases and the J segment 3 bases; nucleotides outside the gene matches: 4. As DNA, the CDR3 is TGTGCCTGGAGTGTCGGTGCGGGAGGCTACGAGCAGTACTTC. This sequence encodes CAWSVGAGGYEQYF.

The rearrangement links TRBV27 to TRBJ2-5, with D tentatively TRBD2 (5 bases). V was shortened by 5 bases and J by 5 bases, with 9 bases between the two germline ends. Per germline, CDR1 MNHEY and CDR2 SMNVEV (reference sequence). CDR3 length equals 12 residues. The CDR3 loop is CASSRGGETQYF. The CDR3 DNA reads TGTGCCAGCAGTCGGGGTGGGGAGACCCAGTACTTC.

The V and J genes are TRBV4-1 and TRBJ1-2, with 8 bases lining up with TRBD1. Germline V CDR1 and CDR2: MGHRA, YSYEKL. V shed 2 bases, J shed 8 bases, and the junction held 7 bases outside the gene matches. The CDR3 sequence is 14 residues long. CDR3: CASSQPRDRSGYTF. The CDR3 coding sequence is TGCGCCAGCAGCCAACCCCGGGACAGGTCCGGCTACACCTTC.

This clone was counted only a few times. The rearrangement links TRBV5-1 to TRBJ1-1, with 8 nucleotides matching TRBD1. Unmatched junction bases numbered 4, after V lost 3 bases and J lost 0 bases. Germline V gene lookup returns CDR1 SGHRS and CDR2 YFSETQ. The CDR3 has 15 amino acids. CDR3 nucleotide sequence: TGCGCCAGCAGCTCGACAGGGGACATGAACACTGAAGCTTTCTTT. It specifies CASSSTGDMNTEAFF. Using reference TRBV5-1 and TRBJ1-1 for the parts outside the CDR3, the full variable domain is KAGVTQTPRYLIKTRGQQVTLSCSPISGHRSVSWYQQTPGQGLQFLFEYFSETQRNKGNFPGRFSGRQFSNSRSEMNVSTLELGDSALYLCASSSTGDMNTEAFFGQGTRLTVV.

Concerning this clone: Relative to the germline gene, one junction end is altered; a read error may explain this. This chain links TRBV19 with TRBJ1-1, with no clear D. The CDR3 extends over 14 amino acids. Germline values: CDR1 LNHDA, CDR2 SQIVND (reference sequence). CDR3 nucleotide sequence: TGTGCCAGTAAGGTGAGGGATATGAACACTGAAGCTTCCTTT. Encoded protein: CASKVRDMNTEASF.

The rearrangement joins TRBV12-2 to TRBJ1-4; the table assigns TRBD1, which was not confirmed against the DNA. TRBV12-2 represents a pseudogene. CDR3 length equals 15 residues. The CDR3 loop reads CASRLTASTNEKLFF. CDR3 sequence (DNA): TGTGCAAGTCGCTTGACAGCCTCAACTAATGAAAAACTGTTTTTT.